A selection of T cell receptor beta chains follows, all from one sample in a study of cytomegalovirus exposure and HLA in healthy donors. The assay was immunoSEQ multiplex PCR, and TCRdb's table has in-frame clones only and misses some. The sample contains over 150,000 clones, 75% to 85% of which appear only once. Sequencing was performed on PBMCs. These receptors were taken from a woman aged 18-29 years in good health and CMV-seronegative. Both conserved end residues are part of each CDR3. Each record gives: clone size, V gene, CDR3 protein. The size of a clone is reported for some rows only, either as once, few or many, or as a class for expanded clones.

once	TRBV7-8	CASSLERQGFFQVQYF
-	TRBV4-1	CASSPTGMSGNYGYTF
once	TRBV28	CASSPSTGTYEQYF
once	TRBV5-8	CASSDRDGYTF
-	TRBV5-8	CASSNRGGTEAFF
-	TRBV7-8	CASSLVSGWGNQPQHF
-	TRBV7-2	CASSFTGQGRTSPLHF
once	TRBV2	CASSGDRASSYEQYF
once	TRBV7-2	CASSPFGVGPTETQYF
-	TRBV2	CASSANWQETQYF